The sequence of this T cell receptor beta chain was determined in a study of blood T cell repertoires in COVID-19. Looking at the study overall: The United States, Italy and Spain supplied acute and convalescent COVID-19 samples.

In germline, CDR1 is SEHNR, CDR2 FQNEAQ (reference sequence). The CDR3 covers 15 residues. The ends were cut back, 4 bases at V and 5 bases at J, with 17 bases in the middle. This table comes from immunoSEQ multiplex PCR, and its TCRdb copy is limited to in-frame clones, with some not included. Of about 350,000 clones in the sample, approximately 89% were seen once. The V gene is TRBV7-9, the J gene TRBJ1-1; TRBD1 might be the D (5 bases). The sequence came from a woman aged 60 to 75 with COVID-19, enrolled during active disease. Sequencing was done on a sample of peripheral blood. The CDR3 sequence: CASSSTPGSRTEAFF. CDR3 DNA sequence: TGTGCCAGCAGCTCCACCCCAGGGTCGAGGACTGAAGCTTTCTTT.